This T cell receptor beta chain was documented in a study of cytomegalovirus exposure and HLA in healthy donors. Study conclusions and caveats: Most of the CMV-associated TCR beta chains (in a later analysis) appeared to be HLA-restricted. Association of a missense DCLRE1C variant with TCR beta V- and J-gene trimming was reported in a later analysis. Later work showed greater clonal expansion in HLA-associated TCR beta chains than in equally common others.

Both 60 Vbeta primers and 13 Jbeta primers went into the PCR. Sequenced by immunoSEQ multiplex PCR; TCRdb stores in-frame clones only, minus some. The table has about 140,000 clones, 70% to 80% seen once; the top ten hold under 2.5%. The CDR3 covers 15 residues. Germline CDR1 SGHRS, CDR2 YFSETQ. V was pared by 0 bases and J by 0 bases, with 8 bases between. At collection, donors were nominally healthy, but unrecorded immune exposures were probable. With regard to this clone: No antigen is known for it.

The source material was PBMCs. V gene TRBV5-1 combines with J gene TRBJ2-3; D possibly corresponds to TRBD2 (6 bases). The TCR sequence derives from a woman between 55 and 75 years old in good health and CMV-seropositive. In DNA form, the CDR3 reads TGCGCCAGCAGCTTGGTAGCGGCGAGCACAGATACGCAGTATTTT. This sequence encodes CASSLVAASTDTQYF. Together with reference TRBV5-1 and TRBJ2-3, the CDR3 gives the full variable domain: KAGVTQTPRYLIKTRGQQVTLSCSPISGHRSVSWYQQTPGQGLQFLFEYFSETQRNKGNFPGRFSGRQFSNSRSEMNVSTLELGDSALYLCASSLVAASTDTQYFGPGTRLTVL.